Below, 24 T cell receptor beta chains from the same sample are listed, as sequenced in a study of cytomegalovirus exposure and HLA in healthy donors. PCR amplification relied on 60 Vbeta primers (plus 13 Jbeta primers). Using immunoSEQ multiplex PCR, the repertoire was profiled, and TCRdb retains in-frame clones only, with some absent. The sample table includes around 200,000 clones. The specimen was PBMCs. Receptors originate from a girl aged 2-10 years in good health and CMV-seropositive.

The chain joins TRBV6-8 to TRBJ2-7, with 12 bases that match TRBD2. CDR1 and CDR2 from the germline V gene are MNHGY and SAAAGT. V lost 8 bases to trimming and J lost 0 bases; unmatched junction nucleotides: 14. The CDR3 is 18 amino acids. The CDR3 nucleotides are TGTGCCAGCCCTGACCCCGGGACTAGCGGGTTCAGCTCCTACGAGCAGTACTTC. This gives the protein CASPDPGTSGFSSYEQYF.

The rearrangement joins TRBV6-5 to TRBJ1-2; 8 bases line up with TRBD1. With V trimmed by 4 bases and J by 7 bases, 5 bases remained unmatched. CDR1 and CDR2 from the germline V gene are MNHEY and SVGAGI. The CDR3 is made up of 13 amino acids. This chain's CDR3 is CASSSRGLPGYTF. The DNA for the CDR3 is TGTGCCAGCAGTTCCAGGGGGCTACCTGGCTACACCTTC.

This chain uses TRBV11-2 with TRBJ1-1; D possibly corresponds to TRBD1 (5 bases). CDR1 SGHAT and CDR2 FQNNGV come from the germline V gene. The CDR3 runs 14 residues. V was cut by 2 bases and J by 7 bases, with 14 bases left in between. The CDR3 DNA follows: TGTGCCAGCAGCTTATCCCTGACGGGACTTGAAGCTTTCTTT. It specifies CASSLSLTGLEAFF.

V is TRBV6-6 and J is TRBJ1-1; TRBD1 might be the D (5 bases). V lost 6 bases and J 0 bases, leaving 8 bases between the germline ends. CDR3 size: 13 residues. Germline CDR1 and CDR2: MNHNY and SVGAGI (reference sequence). CDR3 coding DNA: TGTGCCAGCAGCCGACAGTTGAACACTGAAGCTTTCTTT. Protein product: CASSRQLNTEAFF.

This chain links TRBV28 with TRBJ1-5; perhaps TRBD1 as D (6 bases). The germline V gene encodes CDR1 MDHEN and CDR2 SYDVKM. CDR3 size: 15 residues. Deletions cut 5 bases from V and 2 bases from J, with 13 bases between. The CDR3 nucleotides are TGTGCCAGCAGTCTCTCCGCAGGGGGCAATCAGCCCCAGCATTTT. Protein: CASSLSAGGNQPQHF. Variable domain in full (rest from reference TRBV28 and TRBJ1-5): DVKVTQSSRYLVKRTGEKVFLECVQDMDHENMFWYRQDPGLGLRLIYFSYDVKMKEKGDIPEGYSVSREKKERFSLILESASTNQTSMYLCASSLSAGGNQPQHFGDGTRLSIL.

This rearrangement joins TRBV28 to TRBJ1-5; TRBD1 matches at 11 bases. The CDR3 has 18 amino acids. Unmatched junction bases numbered 12, after V lost 4 bases and J lost 4 bases. The V gene's germline CDR1 is MDHEN and CDR2 SYDVKM. The CDR3 protein is CASSSIWAGTGGNQPQHF. The CDR3 DNA sequence: TGTGCCAGCAGTTCCATTTGGGCCGGGACAGGGGGAAATCAGCCCCAGCATTTT.

The V and J genes are TRBV6-1 and TRBJ1-1; TRBD1 might be the D (5 bases). The V gene's germline CDR1 is MNHNS and CDR2 SASEGT. The CDR3 totals 13 residues. Between the trimmed V and J ends, which lost 4 bases and 7 bases, there was a span of 13 bases. The CDR3 loop reads CASSVSGVGEAFF. The DNA for the CDR3 is TGTGCCAGCAGTGTGTCGGGGGTGGGTGAAGCTTTCTTT.

Worth noting for this clone: The sample carries other DNA sequences with the same CDR3. The rearrangement joins TRBV5-1 to TRBJ2-1; the D is unclear. Germline-derived CDR1 and CDR2 are SGHRS and YFSETQ. The CDR3 totals 13 residues. V gave up 0 bases and J gave up 7 bases, with 8 bases separating them. The DNA for the CDR3 is TGCGCCAGCAGCTTGGTCGCCGGGAATGAGCAGTTCTTC. This encodes CASSLVAGNEQFF.

The V and J genes are TRBV7-8 and TRBJ1-1, with a possible D match to TRBD1 (6 bases). This CDR3 spans 14 amino acids. V gave up 8 bases and J gave up 4 bases, with 17 bases separating them. CDR1 SGHVS and CDR2 FQNEAQ come from the germline V gene. CDR3 DNA sequence: TGTGCCAGCGGAGTACAGGGTGAGGGCACTGAAGCTTTCTTT. It translates to CASGVQGEGTEAFF. The full variable domain, in which reference TRBV7-8 and TRBJ1-1 provide the parts outside the CDR3, is GAGVSQSPRYKVAKRGQDVALRCDPISGHVSLFWYQQALGQGPEFLTYFQNEAQLDKSGLPSDRFFAERPEGSVSTLKIQRTQQEDSAVYLCASGVQGEGTEAFFGQGTRLTVV.

The chain combines TRBV4-2 with TRBJ2-3; TRBD2 matches at 10 bases. Unmatched junction bases numbered 12, after V lost 1 base and J lost 5 bases. The CDR3 sequence is 18 residues long. The germline V gene encodes CDR1 LGHNA and CDR2 YNFKEQ. CDR3 DNA sequence: TGTGCCAGCAGCCAAGGTGTTGGTCTAGCGGGAGTTGGAGATACGCAGTATTTT. Its translation is CASSQGVGLAGVGDTQYF.

V and J are TRBV21-1 and TRBJ1-2. TRBV21-1 is a documented pseudogene. This CDR3 is 16 amino acids long. CDR3 loop: CASSNCGTDNKNGYTF. The CDR3 nucleotides are TGTGCCAGCAGCAATTGCGGGACTGACAACAAAAATGGCTACACCTTC.

V and J are TRBV5-4 and TRBJ2-1; 9 bases fit TRBD2. The V segment lost 4 bases and the J segment 5 bases; nucleotides outside the gene matches: 4. The germline gives CDR1 SGHNT, CDR2 YYREEE (reference sequence). The CDR3 runs 14 residues. CDR3 in DNA: TGTGCCAGCAGCGCGGGACTAGCACACAATGAGCAGTTCTTC. The encoded protein is CASSAGLAHNEQFF.

The chain links TRBV10-1 to TRBJ1-1; D unclear. This CDR3 region has 12 residues. Trimming shortened V by 3 bases and J by 5 bases, and 7 bases separated the two germline ends. Looked up from germline, CDR1 is WNHNN and CDR2 is SYGVQD (reference sequence). The CDR3 here is CASSDANTEAFF. The CDR3 DNA sequence: TGCGCCAGCAGTGATGCTAATACTGAAGCTTTCTTT.

The V and J genes are TRBV7-2 and TRBJ1-4; 8 bases match TRBD1. The CDR3 is 13 amino acids. The trim removed 5 bases at V and 8 bases at J, leaving 4 bases unmatched. From germline, CDR1 is SGHTA and CDR2 FQGNSA. CDR3 nucleotide sequence: TGTGCCAGCAGCGTTGGACAGGGAGAAAAACTGTTTTTT. This encodes CASSVGQGEKLFF.

J is TRBJ2-3 and V is TRBV6-6; no firm D call. Trimming cost V 6 bases and J 0 bases, with 4 bases left between them. This CDR3 comprises 12 residues. Germline CDR1 MNHNY, CDR2 SVGAGI (reference sequence). The CDR3 DNA follows: TGTGCCAGCAGGCGGAGCACAGATACGCAGTATTTT. It translates to CASRRSTDTQYF.

The rearrangement links TRBV5-1 to TRBJ2-3, with D possibly TRBD2 on 5 matching bases. This CDR3 spans 14 amino acids. Germline lookup yields CDR1 SGHRS and CDR2 YFSETQ. V lost 0 bases and J 5 bases, leaving 10 bases between the germline ends. The CDR3 sequence: CASSLGGPEDTQYF. The CDR3 DNA follows: TGCGCCAGCAGCTTGGGAGGGCCGGAAGATACGCAGTATTTT.

V usage is TRBV5-1 and J usage is TRBJ2-5, with 7 bases that match TRBD1. The J call may be mistaken, given a closer DNA end match to TRBJ2-7. CDR1 SGHRS and CDR2 YFSETQ come from the germline V gene. The CDR3 loop spans 14 amino acids. The CDR3 nucleotides are TGCGCCAGCAGCGCCGGGACAGCAAGGGGCGAGCAGTACTTC. This encodes CASSAGTARGEQYF.

This sequence joins TRBV16 and TRBJ2-1; 8 positions match TRBD2. The CDR3 is 12 amino acids. J gave up 9 bases and V 3 bases, and 1 base lay outside the gene matches. The germline V gene encodes CDR1 KGHSY and CDR2 FQNENV. The CDR3 is CASSQLAGEQFF. The CDR3 DNA sequence: TGTGCCAGCAGCCAGCTAGCGGGTGAGCAGTTCTTC.

The V gene is TRBV29-1, the J gene TRBJ2-7, with 8 bases matching TRBD2. The CDR3 contains 14 residues. CDR1 and CDR2 (germline): SQVTM, ANQGSEA. The V segment lost 6 bases and the J segment 3 bases; nucleotides outside the gene matches: 10. CDR3: CSVLTAGVIYEQYF. For the CDR3, the DNA is TGCAGCGTCCTGACAGCGGGAGTGATCTACGAGCAGTACTTC.

The V and J genes are TRBV10-3 and TRBJ1-2; 7 positions match TRBD1. Germline values: CDR1 ENHRY, CDR2 SYGVKD. CDR3 length: 14 residues. The junction had 15 bases not matched to a gene; V was cut back by 6 bases and J by 11 bases. The CDR3 coding sequence is TGTGCCATCAGCACGCCCGGGACAGAGCCTCCGTACACCTTC. Translation gives CAISTPGTEPPYTF.

V usage is TRBV27 and J usage is TRBJ2-7, with D uncertain. Germline assignment: CDR1 MNHEY and CDR2 SMNVEV (reference sequence). V was pared by 7 bases and J by 2 bases, with 12 bases between. This CDR3 spans 13 amino acids. CDR3: CASKRSEAYEQYF. In DNA, the CDR3 is TGTGCCAGCAAGAGAAGTGAGGCCTACGAGCAGTACTTC.

The V call is TRBV6-1, the J call TRBJ2-3; D is unclear. Trimming took 1 base from V and 1 from J, leaving 9 bases between them. Germline V gene data show CDR1 as MNHNS and CDR2 as SASEGT. This CDR3 comprises 15 residues. The CDR3: CASSEDPTGTDTQYF. The CDR3 DNA follows: TGTGCCAGCAGTGAAGACCCAACGGGCACAGATACGCAGTATTTT.

The CDR3 reads CASSYGDFTEAFF. CDR3 nucleotide sequence: TGTGCCAGCAGTTACGGGGACTTCACAGAAGCTTTCTTT. This chain links TRBV6-5 with TRBJ1-1, with a possible D match to TRBD1 (5 bases). The CDR3 length is 13 residues. Germline V lookup: CDR1 MNHEY, CDR2 SVGAGI. The V and J ends lost 2 bases and 8 bases respectively, with 12 bases between them.

V gene TRBV9 combines with J gene TRBJ2-4, with D perhaps matching TRBD2 (5 bases). Germline CDR1 is SGDLS and CDR2 is YYNGEE. The CDR3 sequence is 17 residues long. V was cut by 0 bases and J by 0 bases, with 13 bases left in between. CDR3 in DNA: TGTGCCAGCAGCGTAGAACCTAGCTCCCTAGCCAAAAACATTCAGTACTTC. It translates to CASSVEPSSLAKNIQYF.